This is a list of T cell receptor beta chains from one sample in a study of shared clonotypes between healthy human individuals. Data came from immunoSEQ multiplex PCR; TCRdb stores just in-frame clones and leaves some out. The repertoire has about 690,000 clones, 80% to 95% of them found once; the top ten carry 34%. The sample taken for sequencing was memory CD8+ T cells from PBMCs. Every receptor here comes from a man between 18 and 35 years old in good health. Some clones in this sample may be carry-over from other donors' samples. The CDR3 runs from the conserved cysteine through the conserved F or W. A D gene is named only where the DNA matches it firmly.

TGTGCCATCAGTGAACGACCGGGACTAGCGGGAGGTGAAGATACGCAGTATTTT,CAISERPGLAGGEDTQYF,TRBV10-3,TRBD2,TRBJ2-3
TGCGCCAGCAGCGAAGGACTAGCGGGAGTGGCAGATACGCAGTATTTT,CASSEGLAGVADTQYF,TRBV5-1,TRBD2,TRBJ2-3
TGTGCCAGCATAGGGACGAAGGGCAATCAGCCCCAGCATTTT,CASIGTKGNQPQHF,TRBV2,NA,TRBJ1-5
TGTGCCAGCAGCTTCGGGACAGGGGCGAACACTGAAGCTTTCTTT,CASSFGTGANTEAFF,TRBV5-4,TRBD1,TRBJ1-1
TGTGCCAGCAGTTCCCGTACCGGGACTAGCGGGTCGAGATACTACGAGCAGTACTTC,CASSSRTGTSGSRYYEQYF,TRBV27,TRBD2,TRBJ2-7
TGCGCCAGCAGTGAGTCTAACTCCTTCTCGGGAGAGACCCAGTACTTC,CASSESNSFSGETQYF,TRBV10-1,NA,TRBJ2-5
TGTGCCAGCAGGTTTAACCTCCGGGCCTACGAGCAGTACTTC,CASRFNLRAYEQYF,TRBV28,NA,TRBJ2-7
TGTGCCAGCAGCCAAGTCCTCGGCGGGAGGTCAGATACGCAGTATTTT,CASSQVLGGRSDTQYF,TRBV4-2,TRBD2,TRBJ2-3
TGTGCCAGCAGCCAAGATATTCGGCGGGCCCCGGATACGCAGTATTTT,CASSQDIRRAPDTQYF,TRBV4-2,NA,TRBJ2-3
TGTGCCAGCAGCGCGGGAGGGCCAGTCAAAAACATTCAGTACTTC,CASSAGGPVKNIQYF,TRBV13,TRBD2,TRBJ2-4
TGTGCCAGCGTGGAACAGGAGATTGGCTACACCTTC,CASVEQEIGYTF,TRBV7-9,NA,TRBJ1-2
TGCAGCGCTAAAGGCAGGGGGACCGGGGAGCTGTTTTTT,CSAKGRGTGELFF,TRBV29-1,TRBD1,TRBJ2-2
TGCAGCGTTCGTGGCGCGTTCTACGAGCAGTACTTC,CSVRGAFYEQYF,TRBV29-1,NA,TRBJ2-7
TGTGCCAGCAGCCCGCCCCCGAGACTAGGGACGTCAAGTGAGACCCAGTACTTC,CASSPPPRLGTSSETQYF,TRBV7-9,NA,TRBJ2-5
TGTGCCACCAGCCCTCTATGGGGGCAGGCCCTCCATCCCGGTAAGGGTGGCACTGAAGCTTTCTTT,CATSPLWGQALHPGKGGTEAFF,TRBV15,NA,TRBJ1-1
TGTGCCAGCAGCCCACCCAACCCGGAGGAGCAGTTCTTC,CASSPPNPEEQFF,TRBV7-9,NA,TRBJ2-1